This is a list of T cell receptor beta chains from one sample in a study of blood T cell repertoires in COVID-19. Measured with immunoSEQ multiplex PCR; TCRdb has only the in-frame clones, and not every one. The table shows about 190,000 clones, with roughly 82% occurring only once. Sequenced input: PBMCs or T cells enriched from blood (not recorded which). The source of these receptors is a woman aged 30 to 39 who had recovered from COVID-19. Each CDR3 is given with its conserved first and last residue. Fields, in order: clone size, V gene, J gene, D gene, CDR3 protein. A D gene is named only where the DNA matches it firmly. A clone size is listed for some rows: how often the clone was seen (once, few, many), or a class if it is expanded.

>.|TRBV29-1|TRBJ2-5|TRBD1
CSVRGQGGETQYF
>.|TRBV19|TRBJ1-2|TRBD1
CASSILQGMVYGYTF
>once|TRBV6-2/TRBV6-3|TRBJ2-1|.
CASSRLDNEQFF
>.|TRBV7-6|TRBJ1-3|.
CASSLAPQGFSGNTIYF
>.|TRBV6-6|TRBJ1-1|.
CASSYGRDLMNTEAFF
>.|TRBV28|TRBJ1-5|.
CASSLPQGLQPQHF
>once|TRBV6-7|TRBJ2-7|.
CASSTRLLQQYF
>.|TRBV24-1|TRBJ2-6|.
CATSDLGVAGANVLTF
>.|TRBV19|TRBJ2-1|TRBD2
CASSIGGLAGGRFF
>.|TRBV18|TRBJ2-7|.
CASSPAGGSSYEQYF
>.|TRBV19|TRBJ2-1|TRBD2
CASSLGLAGGQGNEQFF
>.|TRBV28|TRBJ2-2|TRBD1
CASSFGQGFPDGELFF
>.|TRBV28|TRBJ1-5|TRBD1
CASSSGTGGVGQPQHF
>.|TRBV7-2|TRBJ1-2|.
CASSLDSNYGYTF
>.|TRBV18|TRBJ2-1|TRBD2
CASSDSPSGSGNEQFF
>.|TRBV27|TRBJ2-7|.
CASSLSVSQMMYF
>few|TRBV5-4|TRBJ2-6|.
CASSLPGANVLTF
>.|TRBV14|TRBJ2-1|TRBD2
CASSQSIGLAVLEQFF
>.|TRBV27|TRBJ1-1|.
CASSPGLGGMNTEAFF
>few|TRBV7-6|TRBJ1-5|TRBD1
CASSPGTGIDQPQHF
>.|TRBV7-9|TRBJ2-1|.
CASSSQNELNEQFF
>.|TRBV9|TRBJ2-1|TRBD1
CASSVVTGAMGEQFF
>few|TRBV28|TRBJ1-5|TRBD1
CAARRTGGATVRQPQHF
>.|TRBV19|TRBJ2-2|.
CASSFLGTTNTGELFF